Each of the 23 T cell receptor beta chains below was sequenced from the same sample in a study of cytomegalovirus exposure and HLA in healthy donors. Primers included in the PCR were 60 Vbeta and 13 Jbeta primers. The method was immunoSEQ multiplex PCR; TCRdb's version includes in-frame clones alone and lacks a portion of them. The repertoire includes about 73,000 clones, about 81% of them detected once, and about an eighth sits in the top ten. Material: PBMCs. The receptors stem from a man aged 70-80 years in good health and CMV-seronegative.

This clone was detected a few times. V and J are TRBV19 and TRBJ2-1, with TRBD2 matching over 7 bases. The V gene end was trimmed by 6 bases and the J gene end by 2 bases; junction bases not matched to a gene: 7. CDR1 LNHDA and CDR2 SQIVND come from the germline V gene (reference sequence). This CDR3 comprises 15 residues. CDR3: CASRNLAATYNEQFF. CDR3 nucleotide sequence: TGTGCCAGTAGGAACCTAGCGGCGACCTACAATGAGCAGTTCTTC. Variable domain in full (rest from reference TRBV19 and TRBJ2-1): DGGITQSPKYLFRKEGQNVTLSCEQNLNHDAMYWYRQDPGQGLRLIYYSQIVNDFQKGDIAEGYSVSREKKESFPLTVTSAQKNPTAFYLCASRNLAATYNEQFFGPGTRLTVL.

As regards this clone: The junction departs from the called germline gene at one end, perhaps through a read error. The CDR3 nucleotides read TGTTCCAGCAGCCGGGACAGGGTAGGCGAGCAGTACTTC. Its protein is CSSSRDRVGEQYF. V and J are TRBV7-9 and TRBJ2-7; 9 nucleotides align to TRBD1. The length of the CDR3 is 13 residues. In germline, CDR1 is SEHNR, CDR2 FQNEAQ (reference sequence).

The V call is TRBV7-9, the J call TRBJ2-2, with 9 bases that match TRBD1. The germline CDR1 and CDR2 sequences are SEHNR and FQNEAQ (reference sequence). J was trimmed by 5 bases and V by 5 bases; bases with no gene match: 3. CDR3 length: 14 amino acids. In nucleotides, the CDR3 is TGTGCCAGCAGCCAGGGACAGGGAACCGGGGAGCTGTTTTTT. Translation: CASSQGQGTGELFF.

The rearrangement links TRBV18 to TRBJ2-1; TRBD2 matches 9 bases. From germline, CDR1 is KGHSH and CDR2 LQKENI. The CDR3 consists of 15 residues. J gave up 3 bases and V 4 bases, and 4 bases lay outside the gene matches. CDR3 sequence: CASSLELAGYNEQFF. The CDR3 DNA is TGTGCCAGCTCACTTGAACTAGCGGGCTACAATGAGCAGTTCTTC.

This clone was found a few times. The chain employs TRBV14 and TRBJ2-7; the D gene is possibly TRBD1 (5 bases). Per the germline V gene, CDR1 is SGHDN and CDR2 is FVKESK. Trimming took off 5 bases at V and 2 bases at J, with 10 bases between the two ends. The length of the CDR3 is 13 residues. This chain's CDR3 is CASSTGDTYEQYF. CDR3 nucleotide sequence: TGTGCCAGCAGCACAGGCGACACCTACGAGCAGTACTTC.

The gene calls are TRBV2 and TRBJ1-6; a possible D gene is TRBD1 (5 bases). The CDR3 is 15 residues long. Per the germline V gene, CDR1 is SNHLY and CDR2 is FYNNEI. The ends were cut back, 8 bases at V and 1 base at J, with 12 bases in the middle. The CDR3 sequence: CASVSGISYNSPLHF. CDR3 DNA: TGTGCCAGCGTCTCAGGGATTTCCTATAATTCACCCCTCCACTTT.

The chain joins TRBV11-2 to TRBJ2-1, with 8 nucleotides matching TRBD2. CDR1 and CDR2 from the germline V gene are SGHAT and FQNNGV. V dropped 1 base and J dropped 3; count of bases not matched to a gene: 8. CDR3 size: 17 residues. The CDR3 sequence is CASSLGGAGARYNEQFF. Here the CDR3 DNA reads TGTGCCAGCAGCTTAGGAGGAGCGGGAGCGCGCTACAATGAGCAGTTCTTC.

This clone was recorded only once. The chain combines TRBV7-2 with TRBJ2-1, with D maybe TRBD1 (6 bases). Germline CDR1 reads SGHTA; CDR2 reads FQGNSA. Trimming pared 7 bases from V and 5 bases from J, leaving 18 bases between. The CDR3 loop spans 15 amino acids. This chain's CDR3 is CASNRDAGANNEQFF. The CDR3 coding sequence is TGTGCCAGCAACAGGGATGCCGGGGCGAACAATGAGCAGTTCTTC.

The CDR3 here is CASMDNLNQETQYF. DNA for the CDR3: TGTGCCTCCATGGACAACCTTAACCAAGAGACCCAGTACTTC. The gene calls are TRBV27 and TRBJ2-5, with D tentatively TRBD1 (5 bases). The CDR3 contains 14 residues. Germline lookup yields CDR1 MNHEY and CDR2 SMNVEV (reference sequence). V lost 11 bases and J 0 bases, leaving 16 bases between the germline ends.

The rearrangement links TRBV4-1 to TRBJ2-6, with 12 bases identical to TRBD2. Germline CDR1 reads MGHRA; CDR2 reads YSYEKL. Trimming removed 5 bases from V and 4 bases from J; junction bases left unmatched: 18. The CDR3 extends over 21 amino acids. The CDR3 sequence: CASSGRTLAGGRGTGANVLTF. In DNA, the CDR3 is TGCGCCAGCAGCGGCAGGACTCTAGCGGGGGGGCGAGGGACAGGGGCCAACGTCCTGACTTTC.

This chain links TRBV15 with TRBJ2-2, with 8 bases lining up with TRBD1. This CDR3 has 15 residues. Per germline, CDR1 LNHNV and CDR2 YYDKDF (reference sequence). The V gene end was trimmed by 1 base and the J gene end by 5 bases; junction bases not matched to a gene: 3. This chain's CDR3 is CATSRATGGTGELFF. The CDR3 DNA is TGTGCCACCAGCAGAGCAACAGGGGGTACCGGGGAGCTGTTTTTT.

The V and J genes are TRBV11-2 and TRBJ1-4; a weak D match, TRBD1 (5 bases). Germline V CDR1 and CDR2: SGHAT, FQNNGV. Trimming left V 1 base short and J 11 bases short, with 14 bases between. This CDR3 contains 14 residues. The CDR3 DNA is TGTGCCAGCAGCTTAGGGGGAGGGGACTGCAAACTGTTTTTT. This translates into CASSLGGGDCKLFF. The variable domain in full, with the rest retrieved from reference TRBV11-2 and TRBJ1-4, is EAGVAQSPRYKIIEKRQSVAFWCNPISGHATLYWYQQILGQGPKLLIQFQNNGVVDDSQLPKDRFSAERLKGVDSTLKIQPAKLEDSAVYLCASSLGGGDCKLFFGSGTQLSVL.

This chain uses TRBV6-1 with TRBJ2-3; 7 positions match TRBD2. The CDR3 loop spans 15 amino acids. From germline, CDR1 is MNHNS and CDR2 SASEGT. V lost 5 bases to trimming and J lost 6 bases; unmatched junction nucleotides: 11. The DNA of the CDR3 is TGTGCCAGCAGTTCGCCGAGCGGGGTTGGGGATACGCAGTATTTT. This gives the protein CASSSPSGVGDTQYF.

This clone was counted only a few times. V is TRBV6-6 and J is TRBJ2-7, with D tentatively TRBD1 (6 bases). The germline CDR1 and CDR2 sequences are MNHNY and SVGAGI (reference sequence). V lost 2 bases to trimming and J lost 3 bases, with 11 bases between them. The length of the CDR3 is 14 residues. DNA for the CDR3: TGTGCCAGCAGTTACCCAGGACAGAACTACGAGCAGTACTTC. Its protein is CASSYPGQNYEQYF.

The chain recombines TRBV6-1 with TRBJ2-7; TRBD1 matches at 7 bases. This CDR3 region has 14 residues. Germline V gene sequence: CDR1 MNHNS, CDR2 SASEGT. The junction had 5 bases not matched to a gene; V was cut back by 4 bases and J by 2 bases. For the CDR3, the DNA is TGTGCCAGCAGTGTGGAGAGGGGGCCCTACGAGCAGTACTTC. It is translated as CASSVERGPYEQYF.

This chain uses TRBV10-1 with TRBJ2-1; 13 nucleotides agree with TRBD2. Germline lookup yields CDR1 WNHNN and CDR2 SYGVQD (reference sequence). The CDR3 contains 17 residues. V lost 1 base, J lost 5 bases, and 5 bases stayed unmatched. CDR3: CASSEWTGLAGHNEQFF. The CDR3 nucleotides read TGCGCCAGCAGTGAGTGGACGGGACTAGCGGGGCACAATGAGCAGTTCTTC.

This sequence joins TRBV28 and TRBJ2-7, with D possibly being TRBD1 (6 bases). Trimming took 3 bases from V and 2 from J, leaving 11 bases between them. Per the germline V gene, CDR1 is MDHEN and CDR2 is SYDVKM. The CDR3 totals 14 residues. The CDR3 is CASSLFQGTYEQYF. The CDR3 region has the DNA TGTGCCAGCAGTTTGTTCCAGGGGACCTACGAGCAGTACTTC.

The gene calls are TRBV7-8 and TRBJ2-1, with 10 bases lining up with TRBD2. Looked up from germline, CDR1 is SGHVS and CDR2 is FQNEAQ. V lost 1 base to trimming and J lost 15 bases; unmatched junction nucleotides: 9. The CDR3 runs 14 residues. CDR3 loop: CASSLGVLIAGGFF. The DNA of the CDR3 is TGTGCCAGCAGCTTAGGCGTCTTAATAGCGGGGGGGTTCTTC.

The CDR3 sequence: CASSLVGGYTEAFF. In DNA, the CDR3 is TGTGCCAGCAGCTTGGTGGGGGGTTACACTGAAGCTTTCTTT. The V call is TRBV5-5, the J call TRBJ1-1; D might be TRBD1 (5 bases). The CDR3 runs 14 residues. V gave up 0 bases and J gave up 3 bases, with 9 bases separating them. Germline CDR1 is SGHKS and CDR2 is YYEKEE (reference sequence).

V and J are TRBV18 and TRBJ1-1; no firm D call. The CDR3 has 14 amino acids. The ends were cut back, 0 bases at V and 3 bases at J, with 8 bases in the middle. In germline, CDR1 is KGHSH, CDR2 LQKENI. The CDR3 is CASSPPGRDTEAFF. CDR3 coding DNA: TGTGCCAGCTCACCACCGGGGAGGGACACTGAAGCTTTCTTT.

The genes are TRBV30 and TRBJ2-1, with D perhaps TRBD1 (5 bases). The germline V and J ends were trimmed by 8 bases and 4 bases, with 15 bases remaining between them. There are 13 residues in the CDR3. Germline V lookup: CDR1 GTSNPN, CDR2 SVGIG (reference sequence). The CDR3 bases are TGTGCCGGCAAGGGGATTCGGTACAATGAGCAGTTCTTC. This encodes CAGKGIRYNEQFF.

In its sample, this clone was seen a few times. Other nucleotide sequences in the sample specify the same CDR3. The chain couples TRBV5-1 to TRBJ1-1; TRBD1 aligns across 7 bases. Germline CDR1 reads SGHRS; CDR2 reads YFSETQ. The CDR3 contains 14 residues. The trim removed 2 bases at V and 2 bases at J, leaving 3 bases unmatched. The CDR3 nucleotides are TGCGCCAGCAGCTTAGGGACAGCCAACACTGAAGCTTTCTTT. This translates into CASSLGTANTEAFF.

V is TRBV19 and J is TRBJ1-6; 8 bases agree with TRBD1. The CDR3 runs to 14 residues. Trimming took 3 bases from V and 14 from J; bases not matched to a gene: 9. Germline V gives CDR1 LNHDA, CDR2 SQIVND (reference sequence). The CDR3 region has the DNA TGTGCCAGTAGTATTGGACAGGGATTTGGAACCCTCCACTTT. Translation gives CASSIGQGFGTLHF.